The rows below give T cell receptor beta chains drawn from one sample of a study of cytomegalovirus exposure and HLA in healthy donors. Profiling relied on immunoSEQ multiplex PCR, and the TCRdb table lists in-frame clones only, not all of them. Among approximately 100,000 clones, around 82% were seen once, and the ten largest hold 2% to 2.5%. The sequencing sample was made of PBMCs. Receptors originate from a man between 18 and 35 years old in good health and CMV-seronegative. The CDR3 runs from the conserved cysteine through the conserved F or W. D genes are given only for firm matches.

CDR3 protein: CASSLDWTRADTQYF; V gene: TRBV11-2; D gene: TRBD2; J gene: TRBJ2-3
CDR3 protein: CASTPRLCGGASHEQFF; V gene: TRBV10-1; D gene: TRBD2; J gene: TRBJ2-1
CDR3 protein: CASTSQAQGNTEAFF; V gene: TRBV2; D gene: -; J gene: TRBJ1-1
CDR3 protein: CASSEWVTGGQETQYF; V gene: TRBV25-1; D gene: TRBD1; J gene: TRBJ2-5
CDR3 protein: CASSFSGPERDTQYF; V gene: TRBV5-4; D gene: -; J gene: TRBJ2-3
CDR3 protein: CASSPRLSFLQGRHQPQHF; V gene: TRBV27; D gene: TRBD1; J gene: TRBJ1-5
CDR3 protein: CAWSSTRYEQYF; V gene: TRBV30; D gene: -; J gene: TRBJ2-7
CDR3 protein: CASSLEAGQGIRGTQYF; V gene: TRBV27; D gene: TRBD1; J gene: TRBJ2-5
CDR3 protein: CASSVTGGSYEQYF; V gene: TRBV6-1; D gene: TRBD1; J gene: TRBJ2-7
CDR3 protein: CASSTGTSGYEQYF; V gene: TRBV5-1; D gene: TRBD2; J gene: TRBJ2-7
CDR3 protein: CASSLGTGGSRHF; V gene: TRBV5-1; D gene: TRBD1; J gene: TRBJ1-5
CDR3 protein: CASSLGGSYGYTF; V gene: TRBV7-9; D gene: -; J gene: TRBJ1-2
CDR3 protein: CASSLDGRVRDTGELFF; V gene: TRBV7-9; D gene: -; J gene: TRBJ2-2
CDR3 protein: CASSFRTGDYEQYF; V gene: TRBV7-8; D gene: TRBD1; J gene: TRBJ2-7
CDR3 protein: CASSQAEAGETQYF; V gene: TRBV4-1; D gene: -; J gene: TRBJ2-5
CDR3 protein: CAIRTGALNTEAFF; V gene: TRBV10-3; D gene: TRBD1; J gene: TRBJ1-1
CDR3 protein: CASSYERGIYEQYF; V gene: TRBV6-6; D gene: -; J gene: -
CDR3 protein: CASRQGAGNSPLHF; V gene: TRBV19; D gene: TRBD1; J gene: TRBJ1-6
CDR3 protein: CASSSRLAGDQETQYF; V gene: TRBV7-8; D gene: TRBD2; J gene: TRBJ2-5
CDR3 protein: CSVEDPDRENTIYF; V gene: TRBV29-1; D gene: TRBD1; J gene: TRBJ1-3
CDR3 protein: CASSPRDRGPGEQYF; V gene: TRBV6-5; D gene: TRBD1; J gene: TRBJ2-7
CDR3 protein: CASRGDEQFF; V gene: TRBV5-1; D gene: -; J gene: TRBJ2-1
CDR3 protein: CASSLTPTGYTEAFF; V gene: TRBV27; D gene: TRBD1; J gene: TRBJ1-1
CDR3 protein: CASSLDSSEQYF; V gene: TRBV18; D gene: -; J gene: TRBJ2-7
CDR3 protein: CASSQGTGDNEKLFF; V gene: TRBV4-2; D gene: TRBD1; J gene: TRBJ1-4
CDR3 protein: CASSPHGASGGTQETQYF; V gene: TRBV27; D gene: TRBD2; J gene: TRBJ2-5
CDR3 protein: CASSLQGSNTEAFF; V gene: TRBV7-2; D gene: -; J gene: TRBJ1-1
CDR3 protein: CASSHWDRGDTQYF; V gene: TRBV14; D gene: TRBD1; J gene: TRBJ2-3
CDR3 protein: CAISGGLAVQETQYF; V gene: TRBV10-3; D gene: TRBD2; J gene: TRBJ2-5
CDR3 protein: CSSSLVWDSQTGELFF; V gene: TRBV7-9; D gene: TRBD1; J gene: TRBJ2-2
CDR3 protein: CASSRTGNDEQYF; V gene: TRBV10-1; D gene: TRBD1; J gene: TRBJ2-7
CDR3 protein: CASPPLGQTNYGYTF; V gene: TRBV19; D gene: -; J gene: TRBJ1-2
CDR3 protein: CASSPRETQYF; V gene: TRBV2; D gene: -; J gene: TRBJ2-5
CDR3 protein: CASSLMGTSGGQETQYF; V gene: TRBV7-3; D gene: TRBD2; J gene: TRBJ2-5
CDR3 protein: CASSPPTAPYGYTF; V gene: TRBV18; D gene: -; J gene: TRBJ1-2
CDR3 protein: CASSYQGVGGAYEQYF; V gene: TRBV6-5; D gene: -; J gene: TRBJ2-7
CDR3 protein: CASSLVDRASSYEQYF; V gene: TRBV5-1; D gene: TRBD1; J gene: TRBJ2-7
CDR3 protein: CASSVTQAPSYEQYF; V gene: TRBV19; D gene: -; J gene: TRBJ2-7
CDR3 protein: CASSLDRGQPQHF; V gene: TRBV6-4; D gene: TRBD1; J gene: TRBJ1-5
CDR3 protein: CASKELYGYTF; V gene: TRBV7-9; D gene: -; J gene: TRBJ1-2
CDR3 protein: CASNVSPDGYTF; V gene: TRBV6-1; D gene: -; J gene: TRBJ1-2
CDR3 protein: CASSSYGGGFSGNTIYF; V gene: TRBV7-2; D gene: -; J gene: TRBJ1-3
CDR3 protein: CASSLASGVTNYGYTF; V gene: TRBV7-2; D gene: -; J gene: TRBJ1-2
CDR3 protein: CASRQGPNEKLFF; V gene: TRBV5-5; D gene: -; J gene: TRBJ1-4
CDR3 protein: CAWSVRGQGDQPQHF; V gene: TRBV30; D gene: TRBD1; J gene: TRBJ1-5
CDR3 protein: CASSQGTGDQETQYF; V gene: TRBV4-1; D gene: TRBD1; J gene: TRBJ2-5
CDR3 protein: CASPSSTGELFF; V gene: TRBV18; D gene: -; J gene: TRBJ2-2
CDR3 protein: CASGPPLRTGSGTEAFF; V gene: TRBV12-5; D gene: TRBD1; J gene: TRBJ1-1
CDR3 protein: CASRPPGQLSEQYF; V gene: TRBV27; D gene: TRBD1; J gene: TRBJ2-7
CDR3 protein: CASSLGGQGKHQPQHF; V gene: TRBV5-6; D gene: TRBD1; J gene: TRBJ1-5
CDR3 protein: CASSARLDRRLQETQYF; V gene: TRBV7-9; D gene: -; J gene: TRBJ2-5
CDR3 protein: CASRDWAGDYNEQFF; V gene: TRBV6-6; D gene: TRBD2; J gene: TRBJ2-1
CDR3 protein: CASSTPGGSNQPQHF; V gene: TRBV21-1; D gene: -; J gene: TRBJ1-5
CDR3 protein: CASTTGQYNEQFF; V gene: TRBV10-2; D gene: TRBD1; J gene: TRBJ2-1
CDR3 protein: CASSEPAGGRETQYF; V gene: TRBV10-2; D gene: TRBD2; J gene: TRBJ2-5
CDR3 protein: CASRPGFDGNTIYF; V gene: TRBV6-1; D gene: -; J gene: TRBJ1-3